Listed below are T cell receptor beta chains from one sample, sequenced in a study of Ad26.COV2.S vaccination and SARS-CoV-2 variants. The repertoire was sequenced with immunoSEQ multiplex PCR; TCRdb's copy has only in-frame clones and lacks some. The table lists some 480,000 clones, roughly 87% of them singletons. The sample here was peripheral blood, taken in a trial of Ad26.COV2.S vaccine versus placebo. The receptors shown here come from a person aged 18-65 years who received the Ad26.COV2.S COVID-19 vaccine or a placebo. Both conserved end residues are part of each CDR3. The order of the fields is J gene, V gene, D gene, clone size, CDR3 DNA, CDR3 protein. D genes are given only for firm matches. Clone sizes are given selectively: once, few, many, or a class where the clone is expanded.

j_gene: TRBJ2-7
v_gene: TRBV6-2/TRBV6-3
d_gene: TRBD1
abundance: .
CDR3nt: TGTGCCAGCAGTTCTGCCGGGACAGGGGACTACGAGCAGTACTTC
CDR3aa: CASSSAGTGDYEQYF

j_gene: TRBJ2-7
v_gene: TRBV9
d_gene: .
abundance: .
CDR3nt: TGTGCCAGCAGCGCCGACGGCGAGCAGTACTTC
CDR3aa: CASSADGEQYF

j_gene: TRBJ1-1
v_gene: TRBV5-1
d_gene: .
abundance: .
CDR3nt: TGCGCCAGCAGAAGACTAAGCCAAACAAACACTGAAGCTTTCTTT
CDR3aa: CASRRLSQTNTEAFF

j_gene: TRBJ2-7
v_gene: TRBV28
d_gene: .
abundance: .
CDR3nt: TGTGCCAGCACCTCACTAGCCTACGAGCAGTACTTC
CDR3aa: CASTSLAYEQYF

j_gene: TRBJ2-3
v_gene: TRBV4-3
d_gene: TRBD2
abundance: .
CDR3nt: TGCGCCAGCAGCCTCTCCGGGACTAGCGGAACAGATACGCAGTATTTT
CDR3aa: CASSLSGTSGTDTQYF

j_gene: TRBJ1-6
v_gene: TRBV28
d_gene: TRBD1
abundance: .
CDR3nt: TGTGCCAGCAGTGTTGACAGGGGCTCCTATAATTCACCCCTCCACTTT
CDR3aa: CASSVDRGSYNSPLHF

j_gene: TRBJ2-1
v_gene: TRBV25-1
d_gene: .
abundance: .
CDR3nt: TGTGCCAGCAGTGAAGGGCTAGTTGGTTGGACAGAGCAGTTCTTC
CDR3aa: CASSEGLVGWTEQFF

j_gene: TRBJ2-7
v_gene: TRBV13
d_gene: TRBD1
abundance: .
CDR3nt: TGTGCCAGCAGCAAGGACAGGGGCTACGAGCAGTACTTC
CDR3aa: CASSKDRGYEQYF

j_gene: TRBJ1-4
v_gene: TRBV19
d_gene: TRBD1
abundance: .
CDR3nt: TGTGCCAGTAGTACCACAGGGGGGATGAGTGAAAAACTGTTTTTT
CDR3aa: CASSTTGGMSEKLFF

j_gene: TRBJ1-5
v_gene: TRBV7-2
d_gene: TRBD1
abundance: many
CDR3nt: TGTGCCAGCAGCTTAGACAGGGGGCTCAATCAGCCCCAGCATTTT
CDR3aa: CASSLDRGLNQPQHF

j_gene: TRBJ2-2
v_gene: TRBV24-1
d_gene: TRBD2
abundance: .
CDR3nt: TGTGCCACCAGTGCACTAGCGGGGACCACCGGGGAGCTGTTTTTT
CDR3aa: CATSALAGTTGELFF

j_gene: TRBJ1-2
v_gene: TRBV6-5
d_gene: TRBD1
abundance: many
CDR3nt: TGTGCCAGCAGTACGGGACAGGACTATGGCTACACCTTC
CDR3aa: CASSTGQDYGYTF

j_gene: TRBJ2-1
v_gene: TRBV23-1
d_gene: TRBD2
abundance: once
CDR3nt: TGCGCCAGCACTCAGACTAGCGGGAGGTCCGGGGGCAACAATGAGCAGTTCTTC
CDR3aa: CASTQTSGRSGGNNEQFF

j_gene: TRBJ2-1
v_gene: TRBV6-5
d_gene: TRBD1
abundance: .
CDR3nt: TGTGCCAGCAGTACAGGGGTCCACATTTACAATGAGCAGTTCTTC
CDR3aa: CASSTGVHIYNEQFF

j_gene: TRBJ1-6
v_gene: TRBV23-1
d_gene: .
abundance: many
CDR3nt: TGCGCCAGCAGTCAATCTGGTCTCCCTGTAGGGAATTCACCCCTCCACTTT
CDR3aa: CASSQSGLPVGNSPLHF

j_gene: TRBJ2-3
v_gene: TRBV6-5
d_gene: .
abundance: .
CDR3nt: TGTGCCAGCAGTTCGGACGACACAGATACGCAGTATTTT
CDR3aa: CASSSDDTDTQYF

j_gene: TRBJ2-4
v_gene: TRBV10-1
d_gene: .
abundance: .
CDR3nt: TGCGCCATTATCAAAGGTCTAGCCAAAAACATTCAGTACTTC
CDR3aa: CAIIKGLAKNIQYF

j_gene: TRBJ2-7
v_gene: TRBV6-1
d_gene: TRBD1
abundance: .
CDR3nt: TGTGCCAGCAGTGGGGGGACAGGGGGCGGTGGCCGTTTTATAGGGCAGCAGTACTTC
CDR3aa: CASSGGTGGGGRFIGQQYF

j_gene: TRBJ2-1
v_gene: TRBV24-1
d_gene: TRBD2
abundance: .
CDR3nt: TGTGCCACCAGTGATCGCAGAAGCGGGAGGCACAATGAGCAGTTCTTC
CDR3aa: CATSDRRSGRHNEQFF

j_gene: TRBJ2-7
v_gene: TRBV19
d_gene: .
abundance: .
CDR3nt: TGTGCCAGTAGTATGGGCACCCACTCCTACGAGCAGTACTTC
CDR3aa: CASSMGTHSYEQYF

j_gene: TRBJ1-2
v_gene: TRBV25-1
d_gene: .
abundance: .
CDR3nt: TGTGCCAGCAGTGAATTGGTGGGGGTAGAAGGGGGCTACACCTTC
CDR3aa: CASSELVGVEGGYTF

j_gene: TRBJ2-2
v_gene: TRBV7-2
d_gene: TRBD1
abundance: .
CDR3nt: TGTGCCAGCAGCTTAGCGGGACAGGTTATGATTCCCGGGGAGCTGTTTTTT
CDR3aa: CASSLAGQVMIPGELFF

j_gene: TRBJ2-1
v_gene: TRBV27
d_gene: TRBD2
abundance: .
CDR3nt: TGTGCCAGCAGTCTCCAAACTAGCGGGAGGGACTACAATGAGCAGTTCTTC
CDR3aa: CASSLQTSGRDYNEQFF

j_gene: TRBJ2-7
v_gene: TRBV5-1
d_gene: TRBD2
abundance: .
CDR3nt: TGCGCTAGCAGCGGGATGAACTACGAGCAGTACTTC
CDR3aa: CASSGMNYEQYF

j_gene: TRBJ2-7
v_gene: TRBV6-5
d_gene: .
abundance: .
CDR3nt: TGTGCCAGCACCGATGGTCCAGGGGGGAACGAGCAGTACTTC
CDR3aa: CASTDGPGGNEQYF

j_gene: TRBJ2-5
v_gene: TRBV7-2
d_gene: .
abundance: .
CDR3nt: TGTGCCAGCAGCTCCCTTGGCTTTCAAGAGACCCAGTACTTC
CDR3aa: CASSSLGFQETQYF

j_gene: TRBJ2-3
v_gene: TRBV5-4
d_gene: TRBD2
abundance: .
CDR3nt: TGTGCCAGCAGCTGGGGAAGAGGGGACTACGCGCAGTATTTT
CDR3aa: CASSWGRGDYAQYF

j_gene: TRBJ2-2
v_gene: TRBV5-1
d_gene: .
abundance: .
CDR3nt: TGCGCCAGCAGCTTGACCCCCACCCTAGCGACGAACACCGGGGAGCTGTTTTTT
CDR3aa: CASSLTPTLATNTGELFF

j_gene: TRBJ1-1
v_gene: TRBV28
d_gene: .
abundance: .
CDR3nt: TGTGCCAGCGCCAACAGCGCCCGGGAAGCTTTCTTT
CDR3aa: CASANSAREAFF

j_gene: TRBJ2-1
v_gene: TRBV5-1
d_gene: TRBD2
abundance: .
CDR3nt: TGCGCCAGCAGAGGGGGACTAGCGAATAACAATGAGCAGTTCTTC
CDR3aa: CASRGGLANNNEQFF

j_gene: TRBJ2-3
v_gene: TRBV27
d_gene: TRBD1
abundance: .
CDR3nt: TGTGCCAGTCAGCTCGGGACAGTGACCACAGATACGCAGTATTTT
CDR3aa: CASQLGTVTTDTQYF

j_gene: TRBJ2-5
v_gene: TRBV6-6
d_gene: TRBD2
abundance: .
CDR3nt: TGTGCCAGCAGTCCTCTAGCGGGAGGGCTCCGGCGGGTTGAGACCCAGTACTTC
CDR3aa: CASSPLAGGLRRVETQYF

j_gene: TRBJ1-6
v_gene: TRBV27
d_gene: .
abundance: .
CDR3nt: TGTGCCAGCAGTTTAACCGGGCCTCTGGATTCACCCCTCCACTTT
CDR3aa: CASSLTGPLDSPLHF

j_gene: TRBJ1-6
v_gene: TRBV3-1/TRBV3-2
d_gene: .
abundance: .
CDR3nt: TGTGCCAGCCGCCGACAGGAGGGGGTGGGTTCACCCCTCCACTTT
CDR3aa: CASRRQEGVGSPLHF

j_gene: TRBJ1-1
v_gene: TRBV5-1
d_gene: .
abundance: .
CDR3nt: TGCGCCAGCAGCTTGGAGGGTATTACTGAAGCTTTCTTT
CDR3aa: CASSLEGITEAFF

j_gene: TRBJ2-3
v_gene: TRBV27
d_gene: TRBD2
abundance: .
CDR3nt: TGTGCCAGCAGCCCTACACTAGCGGGAATCGGCACAGATACGCAGTATTTT
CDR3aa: CASSPTLAGIGTDTQYF

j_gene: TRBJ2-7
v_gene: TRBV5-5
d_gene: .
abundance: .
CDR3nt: TGTGCCAGCAGCTTGTATTGGGACGAGCAGTACTTC
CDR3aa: CASSLYWDEQYF

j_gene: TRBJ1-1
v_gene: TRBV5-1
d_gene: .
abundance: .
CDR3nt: TGCGCCAGCAGCTTGGATATCGGTACTGAAGCTTTCTTT
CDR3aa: CASSLDIGTEAFF

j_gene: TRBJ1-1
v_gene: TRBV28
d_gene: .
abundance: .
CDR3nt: TGTGCCAGCAGACCCCCCGGGAGGCCTGAAGCTTTCTTT
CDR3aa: CASRPPGRPEAFF

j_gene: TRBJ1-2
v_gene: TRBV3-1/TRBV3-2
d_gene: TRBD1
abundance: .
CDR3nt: TGTGCCAGCAGCCAAGTTGGACAGGTTAGGGACTATGGCTACACCTTC
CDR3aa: CASSQVGQVRDYGYTF

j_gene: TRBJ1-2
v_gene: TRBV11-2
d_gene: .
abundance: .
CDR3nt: TGTGCCAGCAGTCCAACGGTCGGACAGTTCTATGGCTACACCTTC
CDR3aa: CASSPTVGQFYGYTF

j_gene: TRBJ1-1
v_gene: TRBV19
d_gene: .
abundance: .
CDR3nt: TGTGCCAGTAGAGCAAGGGACGGATTGAACACTGAAGCTTTCTTT
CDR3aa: CASRARDGLNTEAFF